These 26 T cell receptor beta chains were all obtained from the same sample, sequenced in a study of blood T cell repertoires in COVID-19. Data came from immunoSEQ multiplex PCR; TCRdb stores just in-frame clones and leaves some out. The table lists some 160,000 clones, around 90% of them singletons. Specimen: peripheral blood. The receptor set was obtained from a man younger than 35 with acute or convalescent COVID-19.

As concerns this clone: The conserved phenylalanine or tryptophan is not found at the CDR3 terminus, so this likely reflects a read error. No DNA is shown, since the ends of the CDR3 on it are uncertain; the CDR3 is the one TCRdb lists. CDR3 loop: CASSPGGGLLTG. The chain employs TRBV12-3 or TRBV12-4 and TRBJ1-1. Ends included, the CDR3 has 12 residues.

The chain links TRBV30 to TRBJ1-6, with 8 positions matching TRBD1. The germline gives CDR1 GTSNPN, CDR2 SVGIG (reference sequence). With V trimmed by 4 bases and J by 9 bases, 8 bases remained unmatched. The CDR3 extends over 14 amino acids. The DNA of the CDR3 is TGTGCCTGGAACCCGACAGGGGCCCTTTCACCCCTCCACTTT. Its translation: CAWNPTGALSPLHF.

The V call is TRBV7-8, the J call TRBJ1-6, with D maybe TRBD1 (6 bases). The CDR3 runs to 17 residues. The germline gives CDR1 SGHVS, CDR2 FQNEAQ. The germline V and J ends were trimmed by 7 bases and 7 bases, with 23 bases remaining between them. The CDR3 sequence: CASTDRGGSTKNSPLHF. In nucleotides, the CDR3 is TGTGCCAGCACCGACCGGGGGGGCAGTACTAAGAATTCACCCCTCCACTTT.

The CDR3 DNA follows: TGTGCCAGCAGCTTGGGCGGGGGCGGTTCACCCCTCCACTTT. Amino acids: CASSLGGGGSPLHF. The chain combines TRBV5-4 with TRBJ1-6; D is perhaps TRBD1 (6 bases). The length of the CDR3 is 14 residues. CDR1 and CDR2 (germline): SGHNT, YYREEE (reference sequence). Trimming stripped 0 bases from V and 9 bases from J, with 10 bases between.

The CDR3 loop reads CASRGQPQNYGYTF. The CDR3 nucleotides are TGTGCCAGCAGGGGACAGCCTCAAAACTATGGCTACACCTTC. The chain combines TRBV2 with TRBJ1-2, with 7 bases fitting TRBD1. The germline gives CDR1 SNHLY, CDR2 FYNNEI. The CDR3 is 14 amino acids. V was clipped by 6 bases and J by 2 bases; unmatched bases: 6.

The chain combines TRBV6-5 with TRBJ1-1; 8 positions match TRBD1. The CDR3 loop spans 12 amino acids. In germline, CDR1 is MNHEY, CDR2 SVGAGI. The J segment lost 5 bases and the V segment lost 6 bases, leaving 2 bases of the junction unmatched. This CDR3 is CASRQGATEAFF. The CDR3 DNA is TGTGCCAGCAGGCAGGGGGCAACTGAAGCTTTCTTT.

This clone was observed a single time. The J gene is TRBJ2-2, the V gene TRBV5-1; D is possibly TRBD1 (5 bases). Germline loops: CDR1 SGHRS, CDR2 YFSETQ. Trimming left V 5 bases short and J 0 bases short, with 8 bases between. The CDR3 is 14 amino acids. Written as DNA, the CDR3 is TGCGCCAGCAGGGTCAGGGCGAACACCGGGGAGCTGTTTTTT. It codes for CASRVRANTGELFF.

V gene TRBV18 combines with J gene TRBJ1-4, with D hard to call. The CDR3 is 16 residues long. Trimming took 3 bases from V and 4 from J, leaving 15 bases between them. Germline V gives CDR1 KGHSH, CDR2 LQKENI. CDR3 coding DNA: TGTGCCAGCTCACCCGCCACACCGGGATATAATGAAAAACTGTTTTTT. Translating it yields CASSPATPGYNEKLFF.

This chain uses TRBV5-5 with TRBJ2-2; tentative D call: TRBD1 (6 bases). Trimming pared 4 bases from V and 4 bases from J, leaving 11 bases between. This CDR3 comprises 14 residues. The germline V gene encodes CDR1 SGHKS and CDR2 YYEKEE (reference sequence). CDR3 DNA: TGTGCCAGCAGCCTAGGACAGCGCACCGGGGAGCTGTTTTTT. Residues: CASSLGQRTGELFF. The variable domain in full, completed from reference TRBV5-5 and TRBJ2-2, reads DAGVTQSPTHLIKTRGQQVTLRCSPISGHKSVSWYQQVLGQGPQFIFQYYEKEERGRGNFPDRFSARQFPNYSSELNVNALLLGDSALYLCASSLGQRTGELFFGEGSRLTVL.

The chain combines TRBV6-5 with TRBJ1-6, with D tentatively TRBD1 (5 bases). The CDR3 length is 14 residues. Germline CDR1 reads MNHEY; CDR2 reads SVGAGI. V was pared by 5 bases and J by 2 bases, with 7 bases between. DNA for the CDR3: TGTGCCAGCAGTCCACAGGCCTATAATTCACCCCTCCACTTT. This encodes CASSPQAYNSPLHF.

The rearrangement links TRBV5-4 to TRBJ2-1; TRBD2 matches at 10 bases. The CDR3 loop spans 15 amino acids. V shed 0 bases and J 6 bases; nucleotides not matched to a gene: 3. Looked up from germline, CDR1 is SGHNT and CDR2 is YYREEE (reference sequence). The CDR3 DNA reads as TGTGCCAGCAGCTTGGCCAGCGGGAGGGCCAATGAGCAGTTCTTC. Encoded protein: CASSLASGRANEQFF.

V is TRBV11-2 and J is TRBJ1-1; D is possibly TRBD1 (6 bases). Trimming shortened V by 1 base and J by 5 bases, and 8 bases separated the two germline ends. This CDR3 is 13 amino acids long. Germline lookup yields CDR1 SGHAT and CDR2 FQNNGV. The CDR3 sequence: CASSLGGRTEAFF. The CDR3 DNA reads as TGTGCCAGCAGCTTAGGGGGGCGGACTGAAGCTTTCTTT.

The chain uses TRBV29-1 and TRBJ2-7; 8 bases line up with TRBD2. After removal of 5 bases from V and 5 bases from J, the junction contained 5 bases not matched to a gene. The CDR3 length is 12 residues. Germline V gene lookup returns CDR1 SQVTM and CDR2 ANQGSEA. The CDR3, as DNA: TGCAGCGTTCGGGAGGGCCTGAACGAGCAGTACTTC. Residues: CSVREGLNEQYF.

The chain is built from TRBV19 and TRBJ1-5, with 7 bases aligning to TRBD1. Germline V gene sequence: CDR1 LNHDA, CDR2 SQIVND (reference sequence). J was trimmed by 4 bases and V by 3 bases; bases with no gene match: 9. CDR3 length: 16 residues. DNA of the CDR3: TGTGCCAGTAGTATCAGTCAACAGGGGTCAAATCAGCCCCAGCATTTT. It translates to CASSISQQGSNQPQHF.

The chain has TRBV27 and TRBJ1-2; 9 positions agree with TRBD1. The CDR3 extends over 19 amino acids. Germline trimming cut 6 bases from V and 0 bases from J; bases unmatched to any gene: 17. Germline CDR1 is MNHEY and CDR2 is SMNVEV (reference sequence). CDR3 DNA sequence: TGTGCCAGCAGCTCGCACAGGGGGCAATATAAGGGAGCTAACTATGGCTACACCTTC. Its translation: CASSSHRGQYKGANYGYTF.

The chain carries TRBV2 and TRBJ1-5; TRBD1 matches 7 bases. There are 14 residues in the CDR3. Germline lookup yields CDR1 SNHLY and CDR2 FYNNEI. The J segment lost 2 bases and the V segment lost 7 bases, leaving 5 bases of the junction unmatched. CDR3: CASKDRVGNQPQHF. The CDR3 bases are TGTGCCAGCAAAGACAGGGTGGGCAATCAGCCCCAGCATTTT.

The chain couples TRBV18 to TRBJ2-5; TRBD2 agrees at 7 bases. Germline V gives CDR1 KGHSH, CDR2 LQKENI. The CDR3 covers 13 residues. The junction had 0 bases not matched to a gene; V was cut back by 1 base and J by 4 bases. The CDR3, as DNA: TGTGCCAGCTCACCACAGCGGGGAGAGACCCAGTACTTC. It yields the protein CASSPQRGETQYF.

J is TRBJ1-1 and V is TRBV18; D call uncertain. Germline V gives CDR1 KGHSH, CDR2 LQKENI. The CDR3 is 15 amino acids. The V end was cut by 3 bases, the J end by 4 bases, with 15 bases between. The CDR3 loop is CASSPVSGPGTEAFF. As DNA, the CDR3 is TGTGCCAGCTCACCCGTATCTGGGCCTGGCACTGAAGCTTTCTTT. Full variable domain (rest looked up from reference TRBV18 and TRBJ1-1): NAGVMQNPRHLVRRRGQEARLRCSPMKGHSHVYWYRQLPEEGLKFMVYLQKENIIDESGMPKERFSAEFPKEGPSILRIQQVVRGDSAAYFCASSPVSGPGTEAFFGQGTRLTVV.

V usage is TRBV5-8 and J usage is TRBJ1-4; D is unresolved. Trimming took off 4 bases at V and 6 bases at J, with 10 bases between the two ends. The CDR3 totals 13 residues. The germline V gene has CDR1 SGHTS and CDR2 YDEGEE. DNA of the CDR3: TGTGCCAGCAGCCACGGACTGGATGAAAAACTGTTTTTT. This encodes CASSHGLDEKLFF. The variable domain in full, with the rest retrieved from reference TRBV5-8 and TRBJ1-4, is EAGVTQSPTHLIKTRGQQATLRCSPISGHTSVYWYQQALGLGLQFLLWYDEGEERNRGNFPPRFSGRQFPNYSSELNVNALELEDSALYLCASSHGLDEKLFFGSGTQLSVL.

The genes are TRBV14 and TRBJ2-7; D is perhaps TRBD1 (5 bases). CDR3 length: 14 amino acids. Trimming took off 4 bases at V and 2 bases at J, with 12 bases between the two ends. The germline V gene has CDR1 SGHDN and CDR2 FVKESK. CDR3: CASSPRTFTYEQYF. CDR3 sequence (DNA): TGTGCCAGCAGCCCCAGGACATTTACCTACGAGCAGTACTTC.

This chain links TRBV3-1 (or the pseudogene TRBV3-2) with TRBJ2-5; unclear D gene. Trimming removed 0 bases at V and 5 bases at J, with 16 bases between. CDR3 size: 16 residues. CDR1 LGHDT and CDR2 YNNKEL come from the germline V gene (reference sequence). The CDR3 is CASSQDPVSFGETQYF. CDR3 DNA: TGTGCCAGCAGCCAAGATCCGGTTAGCTTTGGGGAGACCCAGTACTTC.

This chain uses TRBV24-1 with TRBJ2-3; 10 nucleotides match TRBD1. Germline CDR1 KGHDR, CDR2 SFDVKD. V was clipped by 2 bases and J by 4 bases; unmatched bases: 11. The CDR3 loop spans 18 amino acids. Here the CDR3 DNA reads TGTGCCACCAGTGATTCCGGGGGGGGGACAGGGGCCCCAGATACGCAGTATTTT. This translates into CATSDSGGGTGAPDTQYF.

This clone was detected once. The rearrangement links TRBV6-2 or TRBV6-3 to TRBJ2-7, with 7 bases that match TRBD1. V was pared by 5 bases and J by 9 bases, with 7 bases of the junction left unmatched. CDR1 MNHEY and CDR2 SVGEGT come from the germline V gene. This CDR3 is built from 12 residues. The CDR3 DNA follows: TGTGCCAGCAGTCTAGGGGGCGTGGGGCAGTACTTC. Translation gives CASSLGGVGQYF.

The chain has TRBV6-6 and TRBJ2-7; no clear D. This CDR3 comprises 15 residues. Germline V gene sequence: CDR1 MNHNY, CDR2 SVGAGI (reference sequence). V lost 4 bases, J lost 1 base, and 14 bases lay in between. In DNA form, the CDR3 reads TGTGCCAGCAGTTCCCCCCACCAGGTTTCCTACGAGCAGTACTTC. Protein sequence: CASSSPHQVSYEQYF.

This chain links TRBV9 with TRBJ1-1; possible D gene TRBD1, 5 bases. The V end lost 3 bases, the J end lost 1 base, and 10 bases lay between the germline ends. Per the germline V gene, CDR1 is SGDLS and CDR2 is YYNGEE. This CDR3 contains 14 residues. The CDR3 protein is CASSDDRANTEAFF. The CDR3 DNA reads as TGTGCCAGCAGCGACGACAGAGCGAACACTGAAGCTTTCTTT.

The chain links TRBV11-2 to TRBJ2-7; TRBD1 matches 9 bases. CDR1 SGHAT and CDR2 FQNNGV come from the germline V gene. Trimming removed 4 bases from V and 4 bases from J; junction bases left unmatched: 8. The CDR3 is made up of 15 amino acids. The CDR3 here is CASSYSRDRAYEQYF. As DNA, the CDR3 is TGTGCCAGCAGCTACAGTCGGGACAGGGCTTACGAGCAGTACTTC. Filled out from reference TRBV11-2 and TRBJ2-7, the complete variable domain reads EAGVAQSPRYKIIEKRQSVAFWCNPISGHATLYWYQQILGQGPKLLIQFQNNGVVDDSQLPKDRFSAERLKGVDSTLKIQPAKLEDSAVYLCASSYSRDRAYEQYFGPGTRLTVT.